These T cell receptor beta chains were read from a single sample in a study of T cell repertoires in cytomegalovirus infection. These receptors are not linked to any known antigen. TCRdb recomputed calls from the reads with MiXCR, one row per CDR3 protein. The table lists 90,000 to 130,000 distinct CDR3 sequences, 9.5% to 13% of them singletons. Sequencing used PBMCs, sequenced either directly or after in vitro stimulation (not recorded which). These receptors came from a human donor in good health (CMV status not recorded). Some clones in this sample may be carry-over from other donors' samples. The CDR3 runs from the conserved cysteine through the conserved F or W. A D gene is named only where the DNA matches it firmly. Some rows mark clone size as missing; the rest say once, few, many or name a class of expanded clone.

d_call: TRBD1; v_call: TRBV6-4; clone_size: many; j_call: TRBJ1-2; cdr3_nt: TGTGCCGGAGGGGGCAGCCTGGGTCACTATGGCTACACCTTC; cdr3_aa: CAGGGSLGHYGYTF
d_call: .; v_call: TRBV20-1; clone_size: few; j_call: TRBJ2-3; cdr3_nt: TGCAGTGCCGTGGGGAGCACAGATACGCAGTATTTT; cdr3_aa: CSAVGSTDTQYF
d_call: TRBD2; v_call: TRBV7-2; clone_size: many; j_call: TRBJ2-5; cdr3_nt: TGTGCCAGCAGCCCCGTTAGCGGGAGGGCCTCGGAGACCCAGTACTTC; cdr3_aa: CASSPVSGRASETQYF
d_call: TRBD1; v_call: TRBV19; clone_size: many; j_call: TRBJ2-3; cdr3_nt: TGTGCCACCCAAGGACAGGGATCAGATACGCAGTATTTT; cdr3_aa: CATQGQGSDTQYF
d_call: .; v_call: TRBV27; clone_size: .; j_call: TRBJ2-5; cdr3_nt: TGTGCCAGCAGTTTTTCCGGGGGAGAGACCCAGTACTTC; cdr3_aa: CASSFSGGETQYF
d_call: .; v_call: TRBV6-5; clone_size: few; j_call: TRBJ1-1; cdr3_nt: TGTGCCAGCAGTTACTCGAGGGCATATTCAGGAGTCACTGAAGCTTTCTTT; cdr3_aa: CASSYSRAYSGVTEAFF
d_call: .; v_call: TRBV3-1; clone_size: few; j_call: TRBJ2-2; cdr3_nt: TGTGCCAGCAGCCAAGGGATAGGTCTGAGCACCGGGGAGCTGTTTTTT; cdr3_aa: CASSQGIGLSTGELFF
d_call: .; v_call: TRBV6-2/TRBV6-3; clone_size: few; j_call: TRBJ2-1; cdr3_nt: TGTGCCAGCAGTTACGGTGGGAGTGAGCAGTTCTTC; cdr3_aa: CASSYGGSEQFF
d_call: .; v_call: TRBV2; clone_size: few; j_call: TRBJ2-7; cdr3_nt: TGTGCCAGCACCCAAAGGACGGCAAGATACGAGCAGTACTTC; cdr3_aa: CASTQRTARYEQYF
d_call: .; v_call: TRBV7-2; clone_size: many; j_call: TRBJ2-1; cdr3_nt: TGTGCCAGCAGCGACGGAGCTTACAATGAGCAGTTCTTC; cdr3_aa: CASSDGAYNEQFF
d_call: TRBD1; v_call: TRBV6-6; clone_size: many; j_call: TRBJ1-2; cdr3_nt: TGTGCCAGCAGTTTAGGACAGGGCCGCCTGTTCTATGGCTACACCTTC; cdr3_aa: CASSLGQGRLFYGYTF
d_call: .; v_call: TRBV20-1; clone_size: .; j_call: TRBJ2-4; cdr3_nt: TGCAGTGCTAGGGCTCAGCTAGCCAAAAACATTCAGTACTTC; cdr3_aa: CSARAQLAKNIQYF
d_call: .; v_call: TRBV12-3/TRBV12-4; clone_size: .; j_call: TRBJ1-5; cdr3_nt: TGTGCCAGAAGTTTAAGGGGTTTCAATCAGCCCCAGCATTTT; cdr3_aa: CARSLRGFNQPQHF
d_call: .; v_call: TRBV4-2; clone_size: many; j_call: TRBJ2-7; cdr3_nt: TGTGCCAGCAGCCAAGAGGGTGACCGTTTAGACTACGAGCAGTACTTC; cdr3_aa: CASSQEGDRLDYEQYF
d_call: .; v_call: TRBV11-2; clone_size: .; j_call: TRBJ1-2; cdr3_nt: TGTGCCAGCAGCTTAGCGGGGGCTGGCTACACCTTC; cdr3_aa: CASSLAGAGYTF
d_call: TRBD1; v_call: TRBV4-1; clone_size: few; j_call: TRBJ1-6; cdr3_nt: TGCGCCAGCAGCCAAGCGGGGGGACAGCGGAGATCACCCCTCCACTTT; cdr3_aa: CASSQAGGQRRSPLHF
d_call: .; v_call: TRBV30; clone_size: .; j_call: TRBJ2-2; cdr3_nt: TGTGCCTGGAGTTCTTTTTTGGGTTCCGGGGAGCTGTTTTTT; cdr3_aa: CAWSSFLGSGELFF
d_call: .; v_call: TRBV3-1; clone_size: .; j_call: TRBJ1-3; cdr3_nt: TGTGCCAGCAGCCAAGCAGGTGAAGACTGGGCTGGAAACACCATATATTTT; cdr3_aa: CASSQAGEDWAGNTIYF
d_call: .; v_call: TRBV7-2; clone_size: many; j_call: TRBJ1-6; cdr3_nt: TGTGCCAGCAGGGGTAGGGGGGAGGGTTCACCCCTCCACTTT; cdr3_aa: CASRGRGEGSPLHF
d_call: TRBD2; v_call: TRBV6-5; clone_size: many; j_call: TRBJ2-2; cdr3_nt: TGTGCCAGCAGAGAAGCGGGAGGGCCTAACACCGGGGAGCTGTTTTTT; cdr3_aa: CASREAGGPNTGELFF
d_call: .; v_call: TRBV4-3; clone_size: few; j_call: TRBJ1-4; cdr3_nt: TGCGCCAGCAGCCCCGACCTTGCAACTAATGAAAAACTGTTTTTT; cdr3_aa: CASSPDLATNEKLFF
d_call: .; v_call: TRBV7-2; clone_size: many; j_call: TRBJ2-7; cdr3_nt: TGTGCCAGCAGCTTCATCGTCGGGGCGTACAGGGAGCAGTACTTC; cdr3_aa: CASSFIVGAYREQYF
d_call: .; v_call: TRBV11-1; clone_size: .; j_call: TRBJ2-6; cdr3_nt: TGTGCCAGCAGCTTGGTCCGGGGCCTCTCTGGGGCCAACGTCCTGACTTTC; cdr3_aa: CASSLVRGLSGANVLTF
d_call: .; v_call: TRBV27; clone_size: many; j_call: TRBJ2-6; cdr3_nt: TGTGCCAGCAGTTGGGGGAGCAGCCGGGGGGCCAACGTCCTGACTTTC; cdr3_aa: CASSWGSSRGANVLTF
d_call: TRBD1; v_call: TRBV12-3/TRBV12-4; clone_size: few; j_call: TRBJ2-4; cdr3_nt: TGTGCCAGCAGCGACAGGGGGTTTCCGTACTTC; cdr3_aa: CASSDRGFPYF
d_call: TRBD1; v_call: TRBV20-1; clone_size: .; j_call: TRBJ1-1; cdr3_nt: TGCAGTGCTAGGGGGGACAGGGGGCTTCCAAACACTGAAGCTTTCTTT; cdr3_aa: CSARGDRGLPNTEAFF
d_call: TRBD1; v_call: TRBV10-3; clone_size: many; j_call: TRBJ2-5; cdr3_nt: TGTGCCATCAGTGAGCCTCAGGGGGCCGGGACGGAGACCCAGTACTTC; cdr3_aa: CAISEPQGAGTETQYF
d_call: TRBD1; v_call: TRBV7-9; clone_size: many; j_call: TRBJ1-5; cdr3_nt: TGTGCCAGCAGCACGACAGGGTATCAGCCCCAGCATTTT; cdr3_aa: CASSTTGYQPQHF
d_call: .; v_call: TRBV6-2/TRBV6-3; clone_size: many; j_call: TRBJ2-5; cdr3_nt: TGTGCCAGCAGTTACTCTCAGGAGTCCCTCGTATACCTCGGAAAGGGGGGCCAGTACTTC; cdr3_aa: CASSYSQESLVYLGKGGQYF
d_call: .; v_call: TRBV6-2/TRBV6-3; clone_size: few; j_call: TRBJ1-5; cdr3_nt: TGTGCCAGCAGGATCGATGGGACGTGGTCTCAGCCCCAGCATTTT; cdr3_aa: CASRIDGTWSQPQHF
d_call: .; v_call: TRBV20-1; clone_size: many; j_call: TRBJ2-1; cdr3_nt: TGCAGTGCTAGCGTGGGGAATAGGATGAATGAGCAGTTCTTC; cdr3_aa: CSASVGNRMNEQFF
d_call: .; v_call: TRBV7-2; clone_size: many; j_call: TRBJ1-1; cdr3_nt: TGTGCCAGCAGCCGAAGTCAGGAGAACACTGAAGCTTTCTTT; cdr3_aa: CASSRSQENTEAFF
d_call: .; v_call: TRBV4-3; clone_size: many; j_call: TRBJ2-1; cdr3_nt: TGCGCCAGCAGCCAAGCAAGGACCTACAATGAGCAGTTCTTC; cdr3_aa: CASSQARTYNEQFF
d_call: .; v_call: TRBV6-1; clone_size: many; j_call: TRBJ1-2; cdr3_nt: TGTGCCAGCAGCCCCATGGGGGGCTCGGGCGGCTACACCTTC; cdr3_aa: CASSPMGGSGGYTF
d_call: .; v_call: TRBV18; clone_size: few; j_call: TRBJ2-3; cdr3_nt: TGTGCCAGCTCGGAACCTAGCACAGATACGCAGTATTTT; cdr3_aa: CASSEPSTDTQYF
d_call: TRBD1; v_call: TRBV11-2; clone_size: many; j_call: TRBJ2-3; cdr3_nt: TGTGCCAGCACGCAGGACAGGGGGCAATCAGATACGCAGTATTTT; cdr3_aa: CASTQDRGQSDTQYF
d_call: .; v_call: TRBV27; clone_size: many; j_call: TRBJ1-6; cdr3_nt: TGTGCCACCGGACAGAGCATCGGATCACCCCTCCACTTT; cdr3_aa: CATGQSIGSPLHF
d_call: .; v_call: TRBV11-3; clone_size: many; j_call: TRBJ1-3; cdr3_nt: TGTGCCAGCAGCTTAGATCAGGGTTCGACCTACTCTGGAAACACCATATATTTT; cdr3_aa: CASSLDQGSTYSGNTIYF
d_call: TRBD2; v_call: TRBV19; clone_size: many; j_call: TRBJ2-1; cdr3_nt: TGTGCCAGTAGCGGGAGGGCCATGGGTAATGAGCAGTTCTTC; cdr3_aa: CASSGRAMGNEQFF
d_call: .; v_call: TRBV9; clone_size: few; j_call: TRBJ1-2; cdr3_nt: TGTGCCAGCAGCGTAGGGTCAGCTAACTATGGCTACACCTTC; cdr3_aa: CASSVGSANYGYTF